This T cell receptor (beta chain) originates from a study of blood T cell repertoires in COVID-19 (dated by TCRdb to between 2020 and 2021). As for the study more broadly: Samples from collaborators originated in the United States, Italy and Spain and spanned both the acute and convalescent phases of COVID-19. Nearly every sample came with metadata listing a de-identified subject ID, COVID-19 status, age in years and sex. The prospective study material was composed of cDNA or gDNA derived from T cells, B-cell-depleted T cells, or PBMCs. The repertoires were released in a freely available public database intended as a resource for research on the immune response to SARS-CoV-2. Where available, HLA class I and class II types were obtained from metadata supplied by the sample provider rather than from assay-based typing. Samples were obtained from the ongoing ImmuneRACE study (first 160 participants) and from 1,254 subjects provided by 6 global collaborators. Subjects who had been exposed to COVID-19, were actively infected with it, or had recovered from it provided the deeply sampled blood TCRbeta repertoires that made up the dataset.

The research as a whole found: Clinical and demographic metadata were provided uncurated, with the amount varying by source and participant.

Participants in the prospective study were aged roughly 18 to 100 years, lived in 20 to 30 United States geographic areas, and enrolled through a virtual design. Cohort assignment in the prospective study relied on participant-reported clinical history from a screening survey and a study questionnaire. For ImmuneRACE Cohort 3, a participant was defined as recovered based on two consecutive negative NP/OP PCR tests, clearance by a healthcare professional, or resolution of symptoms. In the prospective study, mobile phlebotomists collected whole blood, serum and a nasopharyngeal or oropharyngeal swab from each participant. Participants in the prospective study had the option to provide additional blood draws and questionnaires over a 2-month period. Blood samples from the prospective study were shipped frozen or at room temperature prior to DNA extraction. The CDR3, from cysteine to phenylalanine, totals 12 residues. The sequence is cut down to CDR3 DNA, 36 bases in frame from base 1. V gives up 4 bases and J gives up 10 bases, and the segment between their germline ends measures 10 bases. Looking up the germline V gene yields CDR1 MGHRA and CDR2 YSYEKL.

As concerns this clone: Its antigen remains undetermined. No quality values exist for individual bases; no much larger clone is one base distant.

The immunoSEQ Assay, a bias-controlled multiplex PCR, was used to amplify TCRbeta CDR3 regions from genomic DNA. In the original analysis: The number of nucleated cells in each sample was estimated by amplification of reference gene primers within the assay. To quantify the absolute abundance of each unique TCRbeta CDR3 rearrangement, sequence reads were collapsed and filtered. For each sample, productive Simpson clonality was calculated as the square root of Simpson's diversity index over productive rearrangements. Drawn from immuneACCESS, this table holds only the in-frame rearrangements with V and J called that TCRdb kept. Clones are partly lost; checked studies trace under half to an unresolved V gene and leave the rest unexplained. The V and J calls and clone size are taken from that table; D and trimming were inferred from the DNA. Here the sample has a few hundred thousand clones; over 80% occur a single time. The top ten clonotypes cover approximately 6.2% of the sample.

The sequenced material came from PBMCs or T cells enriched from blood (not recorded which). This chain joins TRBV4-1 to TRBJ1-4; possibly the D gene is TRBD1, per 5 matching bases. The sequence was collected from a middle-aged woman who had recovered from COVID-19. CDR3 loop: CASSLGGGKLFF. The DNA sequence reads TGCGCCAGCAGCCTTGGGGGGGGAAAACTGTTTTTT.